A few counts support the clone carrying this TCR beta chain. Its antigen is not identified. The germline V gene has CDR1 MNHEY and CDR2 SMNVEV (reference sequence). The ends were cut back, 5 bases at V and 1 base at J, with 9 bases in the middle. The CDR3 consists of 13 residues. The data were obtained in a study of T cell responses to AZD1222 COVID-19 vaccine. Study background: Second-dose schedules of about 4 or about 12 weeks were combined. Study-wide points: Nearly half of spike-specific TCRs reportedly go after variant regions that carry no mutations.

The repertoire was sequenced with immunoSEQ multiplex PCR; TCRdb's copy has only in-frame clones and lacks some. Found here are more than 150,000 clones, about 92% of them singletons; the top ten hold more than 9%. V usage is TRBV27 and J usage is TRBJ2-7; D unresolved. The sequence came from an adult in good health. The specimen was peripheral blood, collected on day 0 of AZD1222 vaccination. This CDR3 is CASSPSISYEQYF. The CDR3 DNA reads TGTGCCAGCAGTCCGTCTATATCCTACGAGCAGTACTTC.